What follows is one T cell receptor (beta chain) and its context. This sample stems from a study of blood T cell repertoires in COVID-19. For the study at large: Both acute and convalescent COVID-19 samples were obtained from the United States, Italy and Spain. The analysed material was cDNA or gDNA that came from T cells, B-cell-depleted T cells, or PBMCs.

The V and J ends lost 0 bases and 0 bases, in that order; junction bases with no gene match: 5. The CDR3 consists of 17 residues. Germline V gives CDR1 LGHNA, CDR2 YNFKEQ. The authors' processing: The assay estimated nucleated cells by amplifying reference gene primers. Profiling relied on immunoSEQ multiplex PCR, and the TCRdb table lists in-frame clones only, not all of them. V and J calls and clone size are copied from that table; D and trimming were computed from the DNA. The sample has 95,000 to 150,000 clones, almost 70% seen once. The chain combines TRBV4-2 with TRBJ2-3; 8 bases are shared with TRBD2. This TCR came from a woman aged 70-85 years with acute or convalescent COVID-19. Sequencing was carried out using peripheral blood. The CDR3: CASSQERSGGSTDTQYF. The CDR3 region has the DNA TGTGCCAGCAGCCAAGAACGGAGCGGGGGAAGCACAGATACGCAGTATTTT.